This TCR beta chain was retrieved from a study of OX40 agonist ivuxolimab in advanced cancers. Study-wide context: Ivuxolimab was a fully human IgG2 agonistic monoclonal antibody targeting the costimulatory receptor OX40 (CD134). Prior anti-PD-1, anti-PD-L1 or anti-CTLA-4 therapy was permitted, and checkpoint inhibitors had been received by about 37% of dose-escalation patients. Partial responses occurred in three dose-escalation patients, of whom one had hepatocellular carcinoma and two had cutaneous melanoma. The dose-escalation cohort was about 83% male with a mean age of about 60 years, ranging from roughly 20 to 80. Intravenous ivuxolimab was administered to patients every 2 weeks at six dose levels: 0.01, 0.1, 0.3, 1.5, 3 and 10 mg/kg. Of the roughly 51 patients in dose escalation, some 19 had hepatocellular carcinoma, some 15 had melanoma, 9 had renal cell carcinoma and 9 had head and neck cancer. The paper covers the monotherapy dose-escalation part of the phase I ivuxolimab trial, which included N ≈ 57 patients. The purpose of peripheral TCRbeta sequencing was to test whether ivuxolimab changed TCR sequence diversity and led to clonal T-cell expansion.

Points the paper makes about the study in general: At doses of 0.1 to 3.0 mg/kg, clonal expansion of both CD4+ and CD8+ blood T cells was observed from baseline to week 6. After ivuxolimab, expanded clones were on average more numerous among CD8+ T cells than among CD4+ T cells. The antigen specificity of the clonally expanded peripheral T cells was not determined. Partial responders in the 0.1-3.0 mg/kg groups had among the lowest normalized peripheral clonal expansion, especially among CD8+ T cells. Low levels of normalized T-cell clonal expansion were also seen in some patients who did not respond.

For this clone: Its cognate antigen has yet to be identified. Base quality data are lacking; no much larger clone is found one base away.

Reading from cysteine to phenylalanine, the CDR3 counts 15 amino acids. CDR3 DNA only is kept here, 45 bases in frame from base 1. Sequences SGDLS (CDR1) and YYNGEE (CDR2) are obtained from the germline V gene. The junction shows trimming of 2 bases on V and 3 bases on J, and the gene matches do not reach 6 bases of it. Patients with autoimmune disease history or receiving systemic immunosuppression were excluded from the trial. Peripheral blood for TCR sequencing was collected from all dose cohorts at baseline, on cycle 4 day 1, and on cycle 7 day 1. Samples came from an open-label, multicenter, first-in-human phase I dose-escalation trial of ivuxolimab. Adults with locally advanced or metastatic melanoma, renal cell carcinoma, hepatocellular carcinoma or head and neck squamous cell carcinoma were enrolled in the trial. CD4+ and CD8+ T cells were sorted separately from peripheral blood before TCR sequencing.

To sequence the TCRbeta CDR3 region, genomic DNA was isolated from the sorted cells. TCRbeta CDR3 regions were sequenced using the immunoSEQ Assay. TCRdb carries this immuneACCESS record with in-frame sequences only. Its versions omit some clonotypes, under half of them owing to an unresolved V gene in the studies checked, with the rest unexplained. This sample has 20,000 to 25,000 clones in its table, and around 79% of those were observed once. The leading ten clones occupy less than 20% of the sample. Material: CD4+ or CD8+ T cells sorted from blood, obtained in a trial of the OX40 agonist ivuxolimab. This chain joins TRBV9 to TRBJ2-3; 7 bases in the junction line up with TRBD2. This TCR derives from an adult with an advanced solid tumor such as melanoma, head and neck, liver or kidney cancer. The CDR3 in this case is CASSVASGLTDTQYF. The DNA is TGTGCCAGCAGCGTGGCTAGCGGTTTGACAGATACGCAGTATTTT.